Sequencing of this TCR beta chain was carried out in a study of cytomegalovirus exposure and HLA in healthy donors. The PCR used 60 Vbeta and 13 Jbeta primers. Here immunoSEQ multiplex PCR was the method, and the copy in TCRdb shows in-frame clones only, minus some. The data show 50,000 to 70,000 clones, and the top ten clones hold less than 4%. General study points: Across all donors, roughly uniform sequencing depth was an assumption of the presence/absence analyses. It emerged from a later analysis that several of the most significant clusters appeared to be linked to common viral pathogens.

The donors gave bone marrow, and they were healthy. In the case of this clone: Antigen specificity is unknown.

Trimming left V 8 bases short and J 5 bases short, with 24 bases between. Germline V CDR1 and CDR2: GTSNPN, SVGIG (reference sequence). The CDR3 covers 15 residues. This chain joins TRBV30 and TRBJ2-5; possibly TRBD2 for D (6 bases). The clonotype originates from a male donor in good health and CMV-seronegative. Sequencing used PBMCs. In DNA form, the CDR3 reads TGTGCCGGGAAAGCGATCGGAGCCAGCGGGGAGACCCAGTACTTC. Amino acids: CAGKAIGASGETQYF.